This T cell receptor (beta chain) was identified during a study of CD8 T cells in ankylosing spondylitis. Study-level points and caveats: In ankylosing spondylitis patients, matched synovial fluid reportedly showed significant enrichment of disease-linked clones. A motif in TCR beta, a set of 8 or 9 highly homologous variants, appeared characteristic of ankylosing spondylitis blood. Some of the motif variants had earlier been found in reactive arthritis patients' fluid and blood.

This clonotype showed up many times. Its antigen is unidentified. Germline CDR1 LGHNA, CDR2 YSLEER. After removal of 0 bases from V and 10 bases from J, the junction contained 11 bases not matched to a gene. The CDR3 has 17 residues. Quantitative barcoded 5'-RACE was used to prepare TCR beta libraries. TCRdb re-called the 5' RACE reads with MiXCR, one entry per CDR3 protein. The sample carries some 130,000 distinct CDR3 sequences, around 9.3% recorded once. What was sequenced was blood, either unsorted or a sorted T cell fraction (not recorded which). The sequence was collected from a male donor with ankylosing spondylitis or in good health (not recorded which). The V and J genes are TRBV4-3 and TRBJ1-6; TRBD1 aligns across 8 bases. The CDR3 reads CASSQDYHPGGDSPLHF. The CDR3 coding sequence is TGCGCCAGCAGCCAAGATTATCACCCAGGGGGCGACTCACCCCTCCACTTT.